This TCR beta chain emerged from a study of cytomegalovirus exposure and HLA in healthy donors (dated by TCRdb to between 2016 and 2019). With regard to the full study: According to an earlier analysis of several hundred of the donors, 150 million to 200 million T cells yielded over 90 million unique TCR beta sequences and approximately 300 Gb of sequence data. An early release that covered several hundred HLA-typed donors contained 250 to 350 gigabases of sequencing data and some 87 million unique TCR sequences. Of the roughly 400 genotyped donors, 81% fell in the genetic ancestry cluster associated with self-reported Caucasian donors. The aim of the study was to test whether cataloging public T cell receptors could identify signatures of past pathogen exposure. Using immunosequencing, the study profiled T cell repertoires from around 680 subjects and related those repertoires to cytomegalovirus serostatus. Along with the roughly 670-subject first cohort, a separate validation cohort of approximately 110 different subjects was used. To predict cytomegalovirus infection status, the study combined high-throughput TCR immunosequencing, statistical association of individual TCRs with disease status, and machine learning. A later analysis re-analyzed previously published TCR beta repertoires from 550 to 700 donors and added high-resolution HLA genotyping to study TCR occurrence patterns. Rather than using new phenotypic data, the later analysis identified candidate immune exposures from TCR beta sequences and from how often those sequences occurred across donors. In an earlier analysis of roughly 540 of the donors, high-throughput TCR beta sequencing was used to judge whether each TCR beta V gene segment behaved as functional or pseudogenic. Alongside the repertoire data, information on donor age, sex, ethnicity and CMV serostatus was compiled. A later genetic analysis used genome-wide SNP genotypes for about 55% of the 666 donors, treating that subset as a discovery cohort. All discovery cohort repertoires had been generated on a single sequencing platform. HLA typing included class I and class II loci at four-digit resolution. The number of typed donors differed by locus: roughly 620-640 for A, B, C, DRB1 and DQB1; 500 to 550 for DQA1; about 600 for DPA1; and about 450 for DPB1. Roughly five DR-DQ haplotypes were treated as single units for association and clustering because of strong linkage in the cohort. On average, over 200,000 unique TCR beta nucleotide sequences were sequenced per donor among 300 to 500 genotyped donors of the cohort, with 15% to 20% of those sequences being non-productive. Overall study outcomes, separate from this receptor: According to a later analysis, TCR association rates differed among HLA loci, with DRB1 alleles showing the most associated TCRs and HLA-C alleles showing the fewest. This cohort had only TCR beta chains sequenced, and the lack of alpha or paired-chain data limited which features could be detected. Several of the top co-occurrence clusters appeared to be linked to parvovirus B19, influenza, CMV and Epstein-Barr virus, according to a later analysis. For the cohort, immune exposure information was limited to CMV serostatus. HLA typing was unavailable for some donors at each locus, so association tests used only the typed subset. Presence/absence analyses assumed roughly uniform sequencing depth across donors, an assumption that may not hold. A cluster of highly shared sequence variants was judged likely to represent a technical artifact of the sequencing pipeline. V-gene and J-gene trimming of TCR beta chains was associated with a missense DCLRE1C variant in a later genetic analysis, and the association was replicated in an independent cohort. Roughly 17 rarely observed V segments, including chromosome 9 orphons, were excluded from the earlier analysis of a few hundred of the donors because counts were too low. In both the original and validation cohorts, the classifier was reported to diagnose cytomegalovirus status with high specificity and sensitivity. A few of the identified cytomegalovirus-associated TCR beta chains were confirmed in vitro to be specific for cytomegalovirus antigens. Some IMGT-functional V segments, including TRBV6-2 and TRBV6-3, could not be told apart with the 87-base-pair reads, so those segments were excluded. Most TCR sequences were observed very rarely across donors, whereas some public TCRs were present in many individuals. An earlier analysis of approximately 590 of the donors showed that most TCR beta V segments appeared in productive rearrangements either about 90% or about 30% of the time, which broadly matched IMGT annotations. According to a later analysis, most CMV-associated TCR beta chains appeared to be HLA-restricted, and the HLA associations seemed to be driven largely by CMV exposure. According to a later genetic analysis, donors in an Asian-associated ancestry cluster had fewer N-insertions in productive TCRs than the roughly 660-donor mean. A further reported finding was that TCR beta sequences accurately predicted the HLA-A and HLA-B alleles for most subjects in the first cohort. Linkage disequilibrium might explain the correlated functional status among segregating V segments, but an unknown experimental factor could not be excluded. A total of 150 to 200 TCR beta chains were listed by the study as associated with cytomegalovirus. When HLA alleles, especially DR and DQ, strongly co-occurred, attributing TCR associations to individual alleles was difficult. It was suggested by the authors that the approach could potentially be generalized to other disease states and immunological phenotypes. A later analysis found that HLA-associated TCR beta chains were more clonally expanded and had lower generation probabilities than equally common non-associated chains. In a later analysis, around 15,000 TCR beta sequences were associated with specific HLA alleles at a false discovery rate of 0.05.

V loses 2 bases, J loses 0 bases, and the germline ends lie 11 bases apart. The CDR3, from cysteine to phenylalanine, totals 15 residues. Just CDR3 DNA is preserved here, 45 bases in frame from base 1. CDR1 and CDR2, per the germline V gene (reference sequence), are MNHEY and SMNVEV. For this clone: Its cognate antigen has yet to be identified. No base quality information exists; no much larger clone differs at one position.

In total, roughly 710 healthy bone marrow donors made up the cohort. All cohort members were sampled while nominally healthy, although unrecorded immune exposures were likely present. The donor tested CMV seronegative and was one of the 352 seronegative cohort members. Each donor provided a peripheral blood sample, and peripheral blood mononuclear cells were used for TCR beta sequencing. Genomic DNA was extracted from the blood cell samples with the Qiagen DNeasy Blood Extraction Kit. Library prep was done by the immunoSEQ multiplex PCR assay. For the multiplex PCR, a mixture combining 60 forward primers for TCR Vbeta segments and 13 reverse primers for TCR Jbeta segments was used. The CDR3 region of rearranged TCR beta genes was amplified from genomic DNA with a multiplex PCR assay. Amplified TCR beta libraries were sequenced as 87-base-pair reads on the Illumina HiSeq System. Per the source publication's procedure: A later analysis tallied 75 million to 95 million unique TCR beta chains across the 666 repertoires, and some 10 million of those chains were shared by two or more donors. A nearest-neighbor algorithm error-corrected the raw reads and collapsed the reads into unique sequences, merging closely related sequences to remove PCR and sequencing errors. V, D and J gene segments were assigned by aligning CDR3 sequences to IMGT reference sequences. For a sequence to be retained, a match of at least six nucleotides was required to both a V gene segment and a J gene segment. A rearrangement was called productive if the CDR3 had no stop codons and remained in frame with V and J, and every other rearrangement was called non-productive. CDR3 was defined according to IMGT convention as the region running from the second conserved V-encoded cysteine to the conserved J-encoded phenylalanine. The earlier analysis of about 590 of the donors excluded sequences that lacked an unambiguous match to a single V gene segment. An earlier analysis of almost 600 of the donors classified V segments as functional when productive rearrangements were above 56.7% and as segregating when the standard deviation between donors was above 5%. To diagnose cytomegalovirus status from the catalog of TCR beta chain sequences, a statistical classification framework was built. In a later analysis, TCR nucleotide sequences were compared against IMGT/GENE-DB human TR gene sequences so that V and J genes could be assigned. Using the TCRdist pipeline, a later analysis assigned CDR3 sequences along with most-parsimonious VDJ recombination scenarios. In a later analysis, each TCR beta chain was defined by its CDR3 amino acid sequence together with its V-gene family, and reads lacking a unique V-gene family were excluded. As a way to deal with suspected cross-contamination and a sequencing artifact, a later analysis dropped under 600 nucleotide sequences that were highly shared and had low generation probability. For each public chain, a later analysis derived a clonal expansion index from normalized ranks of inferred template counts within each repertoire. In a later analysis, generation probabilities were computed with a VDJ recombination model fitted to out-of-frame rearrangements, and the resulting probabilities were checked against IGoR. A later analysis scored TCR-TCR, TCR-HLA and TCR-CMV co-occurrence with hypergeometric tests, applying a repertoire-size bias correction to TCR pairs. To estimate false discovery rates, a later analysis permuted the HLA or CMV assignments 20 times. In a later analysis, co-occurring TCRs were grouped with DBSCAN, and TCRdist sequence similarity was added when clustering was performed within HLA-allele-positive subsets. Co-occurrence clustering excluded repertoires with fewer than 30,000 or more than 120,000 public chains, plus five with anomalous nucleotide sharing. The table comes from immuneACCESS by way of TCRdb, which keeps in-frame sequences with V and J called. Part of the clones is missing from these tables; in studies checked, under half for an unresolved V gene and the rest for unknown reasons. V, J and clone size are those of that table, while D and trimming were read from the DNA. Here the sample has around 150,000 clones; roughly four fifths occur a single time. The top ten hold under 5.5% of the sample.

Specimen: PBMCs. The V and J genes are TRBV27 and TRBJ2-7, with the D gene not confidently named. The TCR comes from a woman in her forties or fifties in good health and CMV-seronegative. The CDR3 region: CASSLRGRSSYEQYF. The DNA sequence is TGTGCCAGCAGTTTAAGAGGCAGAAGCTCCTACGAGCAGTACTTC.